The 9 T cell receptor beta chains listed next were all sequenced from one sample in a study of T cells in Graves' hyperthyroidism and ophthalmopathy. There were TCR beta CDR3 regions amplified from RNA transcripts. The primer set for the first-round RT-PCR of the TCR CDR3 was HTBI. TCRdb reprocessed the multiplex PCR reads via MiXCR and lists one record per CDR3 protein. The sample lists about 400,000 distinct CDR3 sequences, 25% occurring once. The sample taken for sequencing was blood. These receptor sequences come from a man between 45 and 60 years old with Graves' hyperthyroidism.

This clonotype was recorded a few times. The chain uses TRBV7-9 and TRBJ2-5, with 7 nucleotides matching TRBD1. This CDR3 has 14 residues. Germline V gives CDR1 SEHNR, CDR2 FQNEAQ (reference sequence). The V segment lost 6 bases and the J segment 5 bases; nucleotides outside the gene matches: 9. CDR3 sequence: CASSSRDRGETQYF. The CDR3 bases are TGTGCCAGCAGTTCACGGGACAGAGGGGAGACCCAGTACTTC.

This clonotype turned up a few times. The rearrangement uses TRBV6-1 and TRBJ1-5; TRBD1 is a possible D gene (6 bases). Trimming removed 6 bases from V and 9 bases from J, with 12 bases in between. The CDR3 length is 12 residues. Germline V lookup: CDR1 MNHNS, CDR2 SASEGT. The CDR3 nucleotides are TGTGCCAGCAGGACAGGTCATGGGCCCCAGCATTTT. As protein: CASRTGHGPQHF.

Turning to this clonotype: At one end, the junction sequence differs from germline, possibly due to a read error. CDR3 residues: CTSSLAGLDYGYTF. Written as DNA, the CDR3 is TGTACCAGCAGTTTGGCCGGGTTGGACTATGGCTACACCTTC. This chain uses TRBV28 with TRBJ1-2; D is ambiguous. The germline V gene has CDR1 MDHEN and CDR2 SYDVKM. There are 14 residues in the CDR3.

This chain links TRBV20-1 with TRBJ2-3; D unclear. CDR3 length: 11 amino acids. Looked up from germline, CDR1 is DFQATT and CDR2 is SNEGSKA (reference sequence). CDR3 DNA: TGCAGAGCCCTCTTGGGGGATACGCAGTATTTT. It yields the protein CRALLGDTQYF.

The genes are TRBV18 and TRBJ2-3, with D possibly TRBD2 on 7 matching bases. The CDR3 totals 15 residues. Trimming pared 6 bases from V and 0 bases from J, leaving 13 bases between. Germline values: CDR1 KGHSH, CDR2 LQKENI. The CDR3 DNA reads as TGTGCCAGCTCCCCTAAGGGGGGGAGCACAGATACGCAGTATTTT. Translation gives CASSPKGGSTDTQYF.

The gene calls are TRBV6-1 and TRBJ1-1; D call uncertain. The ends were cut back, 5 bases at V and 9 bases at J, with 13 bases in the middle. Looked up from germline, CDR1 is MNHNS and CDR2 is SASEGT. The CDR3 is made up of 12 amino acids. The CDR3 nucleotides read TGTGCCAGCAGTTATCCGGGGTTACAAGCTTTCTTT. It is translated as CASSYPGLQAFF.

This clonotype was observed at least ten times. V gene TRBV18 combines with J gene TRBJ1-2, with 7 bases that match TRBD1. CDR1 is KGHSH and CDR2 is LQKENI in the germline V gene. V trimming: 3 bases; J trimming: 5 bases; junction bases outside the gene matches: 3. The CDR3 sequence is 13 residues long. The CDR3 loop is CASSPGTDYGYTF. CDR3 DNA sequence: TGTGCCAGCTCACCCGGGACAGATTATGGCTACACCTTC. The full variable domain, rest sourced from reference TRBV18 and TRBJ1-2, is NAGVMQNPRHLVRRRGQEARLRCSPMKGHSHVYWYRQLPEEGLKFMVYLQKENIIDESGMPKERFSAEFPKEGPSILRIQQVVRGDSAAYFCASSPGTDYGYTFGSGTRLTVV.

This clonotype came up a few times. CDR3 region: CASSAPGQRTTNEKLFF. CDR3 nucleotides: TGTGCCAGCAGCGCCCCGGGACAGAGAACAACTAATGAAAAACTGTTTTTT. The chain uses TRBV9 and TRBJ1-4; 7 nucleotides align to TRBD1. CDR3 size: 17 residues. V lost 3 bases to trimming and J lost 0 bases; unmatched junction nucleotides: 8. Germline CDR1 reads SGDLS; CDR2 reads YYNGEE.

V and J are TRBV11-3 and TRBJ2-3; D might be TRBD1 (6 bases). Deletions cut 0 bases from V and 2 bases from J, with 12 bases between. Germline values: CDR1 SGHNT, CDR2 YENEEA. The CDR3 consists of 16 residues. Written as DNA, the CDR3 is TGTGCCAGCAGCTTAGAGGGGTCAGGGGCCACAGATACGCAGTATTTT. This translates into CASSLEGSGATDTQYF.